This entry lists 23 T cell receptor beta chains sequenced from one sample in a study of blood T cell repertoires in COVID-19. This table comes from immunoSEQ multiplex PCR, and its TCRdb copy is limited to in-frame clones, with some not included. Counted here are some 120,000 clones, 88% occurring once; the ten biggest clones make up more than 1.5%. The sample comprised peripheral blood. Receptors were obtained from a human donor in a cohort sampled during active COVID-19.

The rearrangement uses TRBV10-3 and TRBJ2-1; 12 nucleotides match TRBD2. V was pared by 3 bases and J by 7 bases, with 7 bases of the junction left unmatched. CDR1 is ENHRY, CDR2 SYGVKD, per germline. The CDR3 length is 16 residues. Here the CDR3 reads CAISDPTSGGENEQFF. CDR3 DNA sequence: TGTGCCATCAGTGACCCGACTAGCGGGGGAGAGAATGAGCAGTTCTTC.

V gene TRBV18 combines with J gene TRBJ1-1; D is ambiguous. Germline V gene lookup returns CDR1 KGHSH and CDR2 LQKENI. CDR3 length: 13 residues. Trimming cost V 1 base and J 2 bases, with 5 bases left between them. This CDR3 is CASSPQTNTEAFF. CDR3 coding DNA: TGTGCCAGCTCACCACAGACTAACACTGAAGCTTTCTTT.

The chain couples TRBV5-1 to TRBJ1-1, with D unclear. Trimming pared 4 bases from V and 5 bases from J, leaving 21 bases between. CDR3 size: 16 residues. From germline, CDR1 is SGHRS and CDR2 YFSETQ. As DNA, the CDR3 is TGCGCCAGCAGCCAGTCCGGACTCTTAGGTTTGACTGAAGCTTTCTTT. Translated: CASSQSGLLGLTEAFF.

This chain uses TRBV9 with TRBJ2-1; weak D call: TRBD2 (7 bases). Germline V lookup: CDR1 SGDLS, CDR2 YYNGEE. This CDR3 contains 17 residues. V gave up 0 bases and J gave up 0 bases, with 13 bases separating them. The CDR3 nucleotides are TGTGCCAGCAGCGTAGGGGGGGGCTCGCTCTCCTACAATGAGCAGTTCTTC. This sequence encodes CASSVGGGSLSYNEQFF.

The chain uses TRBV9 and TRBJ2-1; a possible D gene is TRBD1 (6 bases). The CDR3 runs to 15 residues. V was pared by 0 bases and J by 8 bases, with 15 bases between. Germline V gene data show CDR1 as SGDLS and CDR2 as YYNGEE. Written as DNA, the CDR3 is TGTGCCAGCAGCGTAGTAACAGGGAGAAGTGATGAGCAGTTCTTC. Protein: CASSVVTGRSDEQFF.

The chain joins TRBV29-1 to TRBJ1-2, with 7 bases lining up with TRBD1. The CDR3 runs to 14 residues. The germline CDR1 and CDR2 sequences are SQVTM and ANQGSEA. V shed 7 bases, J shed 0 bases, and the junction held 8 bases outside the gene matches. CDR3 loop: CSAAGTETNYGYTF. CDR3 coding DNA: TGCAGCGCCGCCGGGACAGAAACTAACTATGGCTACACCTTC. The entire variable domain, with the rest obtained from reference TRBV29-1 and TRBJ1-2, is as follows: SAVISQKPSRDICQRGTSLTIQCQVDSQVTMMFWYRQQPGQSLTLIATANQGSEATYESGFVIDKFPISRPNLTFSTLTVSNMSPEDSSIYLCSAAGTETNYGYTFGSGTRLTVV.

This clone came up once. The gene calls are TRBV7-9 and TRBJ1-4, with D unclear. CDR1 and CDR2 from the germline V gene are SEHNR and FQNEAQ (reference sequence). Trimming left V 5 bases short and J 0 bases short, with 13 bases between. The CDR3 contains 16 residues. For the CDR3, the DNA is TGTGCCAGCAGCCCTGGGAGTGCCACAACTAATGAAAAACTGTTTTTT. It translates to CASSPGSATTNEKLFF.

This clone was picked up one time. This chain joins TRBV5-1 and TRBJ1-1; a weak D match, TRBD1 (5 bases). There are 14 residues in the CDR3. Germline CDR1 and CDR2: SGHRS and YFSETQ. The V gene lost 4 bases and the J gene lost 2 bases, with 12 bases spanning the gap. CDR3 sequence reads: CASSPRVGNTEAFF. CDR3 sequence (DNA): TGCGCCAGCAGCCCCAGGGTGGGAAACACTGAAGCTTTCTTT.

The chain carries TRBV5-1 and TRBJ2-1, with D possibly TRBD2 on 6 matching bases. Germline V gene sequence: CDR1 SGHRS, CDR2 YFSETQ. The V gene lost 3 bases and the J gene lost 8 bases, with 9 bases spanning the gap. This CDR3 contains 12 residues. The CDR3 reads CASSSAGYEQFF. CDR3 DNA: TGCGCCAGCAGCTCAGCGGGTTATGAGCAGTTCTTC. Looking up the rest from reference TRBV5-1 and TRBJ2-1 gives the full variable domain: KAGVTQTPRYLIKTRGQQVTLSCSPISGHRSVSWYQQTPGQGLQFLFEYFSETQRNKGNFPGRFSGRQFSNSRSEMNVSTLELGDSALYLCASSSAGYEQFFGPGTRLTVL.

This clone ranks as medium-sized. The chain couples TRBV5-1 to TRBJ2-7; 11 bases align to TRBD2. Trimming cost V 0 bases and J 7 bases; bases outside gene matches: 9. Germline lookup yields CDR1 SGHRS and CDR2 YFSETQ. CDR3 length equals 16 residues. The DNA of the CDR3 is TGCGCCAGCAGCTTGGCGGTAGCGGGAGGGTATTATGAGCAGTACTTC. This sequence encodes CASSLAVAGGYYEQYF.

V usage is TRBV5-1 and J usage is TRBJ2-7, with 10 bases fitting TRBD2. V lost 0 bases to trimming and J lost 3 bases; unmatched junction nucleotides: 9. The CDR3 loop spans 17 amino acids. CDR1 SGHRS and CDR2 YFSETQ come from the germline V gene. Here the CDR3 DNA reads TGCGCCAGCAGCTTGGAACCTAGCGGGAGTCAGATCTACGAGCAGTACTTC. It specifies CASSLEPSGSQIYEQYF.

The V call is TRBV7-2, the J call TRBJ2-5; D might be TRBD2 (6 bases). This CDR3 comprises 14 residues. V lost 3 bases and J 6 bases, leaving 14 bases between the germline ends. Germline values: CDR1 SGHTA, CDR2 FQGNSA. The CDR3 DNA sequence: TGTGCCAGCAGCTTTCGGGGCCTAGCGAAGACCCAGTACTTC. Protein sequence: CASSFRGLAKTQYF.

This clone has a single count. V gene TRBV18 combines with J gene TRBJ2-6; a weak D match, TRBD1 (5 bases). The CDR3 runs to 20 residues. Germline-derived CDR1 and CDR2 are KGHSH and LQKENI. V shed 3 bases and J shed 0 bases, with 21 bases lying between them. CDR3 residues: CASSPRTAGAGYSGANVLTF. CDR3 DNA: TGTGCCAGCTCACCTCGTACCGCTGGCGCAGGGTACTCTGGGGCCAACGTCCTGACTTTC.

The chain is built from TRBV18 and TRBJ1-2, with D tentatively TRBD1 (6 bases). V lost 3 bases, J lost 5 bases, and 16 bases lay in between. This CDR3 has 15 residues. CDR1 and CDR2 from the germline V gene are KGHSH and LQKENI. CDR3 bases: TGTGCCAGCTCACCGCGGGCGAAGGGGGATTATGGCTACACCTTC. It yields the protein CASSPRAKGDYGYTF.

The CDR3 here is CASSITGGGDYGYTF. As DNA, the CDR3 is TGTGCCAGCAGTATTACAGGGGGCGGGGACTATGGCTACACCTTC. The J gene is TRBJ1-2, the V gene TRBV7-9; 9 bases agree with TRBD1. CDR3 size: 15 residues. Germline-derived CDR1 and CDR2 are SEHNR and FQNEAQ (reference sequence). V dropped 6 bases and J dropped 3; count of bases not matched to a gene: 8.

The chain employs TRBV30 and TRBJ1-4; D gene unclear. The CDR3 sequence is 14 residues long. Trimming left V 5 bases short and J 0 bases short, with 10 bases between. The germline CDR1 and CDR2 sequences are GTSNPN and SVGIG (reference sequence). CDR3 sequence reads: CAWANTATNEKLFF. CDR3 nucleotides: TGTGCCTGGGCCAACACAGCAACTAATGAAAAACTGTTTTTT. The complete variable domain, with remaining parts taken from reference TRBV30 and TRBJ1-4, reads SQTIHQWPATLVQPVGSPLSLECTVEGTSNPNLYWYRQAAGRGLQLLFYSVGIGQISSEVPQNLSASRPQDRQFILSSKKLLLSDSGFYLCAWANTATNEKLFFGSGTQLSVL.

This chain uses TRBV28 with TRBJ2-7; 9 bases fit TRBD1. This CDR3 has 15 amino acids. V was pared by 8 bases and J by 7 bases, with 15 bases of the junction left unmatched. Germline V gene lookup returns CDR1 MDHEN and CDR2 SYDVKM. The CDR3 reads CASAGGGDRVGEQYF. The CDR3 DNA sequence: TGTGCCAGCGCAGGAGGTGGGGACAGGGTGGGGGAGCAGTACTTC.

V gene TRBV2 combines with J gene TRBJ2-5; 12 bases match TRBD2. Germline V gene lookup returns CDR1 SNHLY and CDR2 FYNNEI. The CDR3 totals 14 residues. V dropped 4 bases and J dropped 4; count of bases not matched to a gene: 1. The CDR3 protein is CASSATSGGETQYF. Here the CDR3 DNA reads TGTGCCAGCAGTGCGACTAGCGGGGGAGAGACCCAGTACTTC.

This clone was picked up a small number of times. The CDR3 sequence: CASSLSRSSSAGQYF. The CDR3 region has the DNA TGTGCCAGCAGTTTATCGAGGTCTAGCTCCGCCGGGCAGTATTTT. The chain recombines TRBV27 with TRBJ2-3, with D possibly being TRBD2 (5 bases). This CDR3 contains 15 residues. Germline assignment: CDR1 MNHEY and CDR2 SMNVEV (reference sequence). V was shortened by 0 bases and J by 11 bases, with 18 bases between the two germline ends.

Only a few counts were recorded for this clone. The CDR3 loop is CASSQSGTGSQPQHF. The CDR3 region has the DNA TGCGCCAGCAGCCAATCCGGGACAGGGAGTCAGCCCCAGCATTTT. V gene TRBV4-1 combines with J gene TRBJ1-5; 9 bases fit TRBD1. Germline CDR1 is MGHRA and CDR2 is YSYEKL. V gave up 2 bases and J gave up 6 bases; unmatched junction bases: 5. The CDR3 has 15 residues.

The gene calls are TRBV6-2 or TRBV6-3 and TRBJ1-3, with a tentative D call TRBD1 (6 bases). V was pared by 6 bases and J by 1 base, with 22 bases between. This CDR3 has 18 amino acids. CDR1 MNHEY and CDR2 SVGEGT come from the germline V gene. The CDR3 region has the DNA TGTGCCAGCAGCCCTGGGGCAGGGGCGGGTTTGTCTGGAAACACCATATATTTT. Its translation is CASSPGAGAGLSGNTIYF.

CDR3 sequence reads: CASSPRQGPQFF. CDR3 bases: TGTGCCAGCAGCCCCAGACAGGGGCCCCAGTTCTTC. The V and J genes are TRBV5-5 and TRBJ2-1, with 8 bases that match TRBD1. V was clipped by 4 bases and J by 13 bases; unmatched bases: 7. Germline V gives CDR1 SGHKS, CDR2 YYEKEE (reference sequence). The CDR3 totals 12 residues. The full variable domain, completed using reference TRBV5-5 and TRBJ2-1, is DAGVTQSPTHLIKTRGQQVTLRCSPISGHKSVSWYQQVLGQGPQFIFQYYEKEERGRGNFPDRFSARQFPNYSSELNVNALLLGDSALYLCASSPRQGPQFFGPGTRLTVL.

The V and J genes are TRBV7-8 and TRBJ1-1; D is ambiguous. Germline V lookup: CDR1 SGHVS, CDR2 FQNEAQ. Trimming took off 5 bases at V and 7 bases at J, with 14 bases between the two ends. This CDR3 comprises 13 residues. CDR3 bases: TGTGCCAGCAGCACGACAATGGCCGGTGAAGCTTTCTTT. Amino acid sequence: CASSTTMAGEAFF.